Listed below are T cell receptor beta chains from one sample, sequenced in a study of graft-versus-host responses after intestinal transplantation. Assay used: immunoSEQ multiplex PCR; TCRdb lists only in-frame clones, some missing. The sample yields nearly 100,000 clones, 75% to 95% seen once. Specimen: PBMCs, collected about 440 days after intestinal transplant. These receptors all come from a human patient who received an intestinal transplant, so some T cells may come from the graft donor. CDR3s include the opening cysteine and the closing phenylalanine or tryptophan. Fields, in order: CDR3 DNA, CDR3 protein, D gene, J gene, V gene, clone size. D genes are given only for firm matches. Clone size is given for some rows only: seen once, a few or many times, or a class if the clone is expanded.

CDR3nt: TGTGCCAGCAGTTATGGGGGAAAAAACATTCAGTACTTC
CDR3aa: CASSYGGKNIQYF
d_gene: .
j_gene: TRBJ2-4
v_gene: TRBV6-5
abundance: .

CDR3nt: TGCGCCAGCAAGTCAGGAAACACCATATATTTT
CDR3aa: CASKSGNTIYF
d_gene: .
j_gene: TRBJ1-3
v_gene: TRBV5-1
abundance: .

CDR3nt: TGTGCCAGCTCACCCCTAGCGGGGGCCACCTCCTACGAGCAGTACTTC
CDR3aa: CASSPLAGATSYEQYF
d_gene: TRBD2
j_gene: TRBJ2-7
v_gene: TRBV18
abundance: .

CDR3nt: TGTGCCAGCAGGTTACAGCACAATCAGCCCCAGCATTTT
CDR3aa: CASRLQHNQPQHF
d_gene: .
j_gene: TRBJ1-5
v_gene: TRBV2
abundance: .

CDR3nt: TGTGCCAGCGGACGTCAGCCCCAGCATTTT
CDR3aa: CASGRQPQHF
d_gene: .
j_gene: TRBJ1-5
v_gene: TRBV6-1
abundance: .

CDR3nt: TGCGCCAGCAGCTTCTCAGGGGCGAGCACAGATACGCAGTATTTT
CDR3aa: CASSFSGASTDTQYF
d_gene: .
j_gene: TRBJ2-3
v_gene: TRBV5-1
abundance: .

CDR3nt: TGTGCCAGCAGCCAAGTTTTGGGACCTCGGGAAAAACTGTTTTTT
CDR3aa: CASSQVLGPREKLFF
d_gene: .
j_gene: TRBJ1-4
v_gene: TRBV4-2
abundance: .

CDR3nt: TGCGCCAGCAGCCAGGGACAGGTCTACGAGCAGTACTTC
CDR3aa: CASSQGQVYEQYF
d_gene: TRBD1
j_gene: TRBJ2-7
v_gene: TRBV5-1
abundance: .

CDR3nt: TGTGCCACCAGCAGAGTATTTGACTATGGCTACACCTTC
CDR3aa: CATSRVFDYGYTF
d_gene: .
j_gene: TRBJ1-2
v_gene: TRBV15
abundance: .

CDR3nt: TGTGCCAGTAGTATTGACACTTCTAACTATGGCTACACCTTC
CDR3aa: CASSIDTSNYGYTF
d_gene: .
j_gene: TRBJ1-2
v_gene: TRBV19
abundance: .

CDR3nt: TGTGCCACCAAGGGTGCTGGGGGGGGCACAGATACGCAGTATTTT
CDR3aa: CATKGAGGGTDTQYF
d_gene: TRBD2
j_gene: TRBJ2-3
v_gene: TRBV7-3
abundance: once

CDR3nt: TGTGCCCATAGGGGGGGACAGGGGTTTTACGAGCAGTACTTC
CDR3aa: CAHRGGQGFYEQYF
d_gene: TRBD1
j_gene: TRBJ2-7
v_gene: TRBV19
abundance: .

CDR3nt: TGTGCCAGCTCACTAAGTACAGGGTACGATGGCTACACCTTC
CDR3aa: CASSLSTGYDGYTF
d_gene: .
j_gene: TRBJ1-2
v_gene: TRBV18
abundance: .

CDR3nt: TGTGCCAGCAGCTTAGTCTCCGGGAACACTGAAGCTTTCTTT
CDR3aa: CASSLVSGNTEAFF
d_gene: .
j_gene: TRBJ1-1
v_gene: TRBV11-2
abundance: once

CDR3nt: TGTGCCATCAGTGAGTCGAGGATCAATAATCAGCCCCAGCATTTT
CDR3aa: CAISESRINNQPQHF
d_gene: .
j_gene: TRBJ1-5
v_gene: TRBV10-3
abundance: once

CDR3nt: TGTGCCAGCAGCTCAGGACAGCGCAGCTCTGGGGCCAACGTCCTGACTTTC
CDR3aa: CASSSGQRSSGANVLTF
d_gene: .
j_gene: TRBJ2-6
v_gene: TRBV7-8
abundance: .

CDR3nt: TGTGCCAGCAGCCCGGCCAGGGGCGTTAGGGCCAACGTCCTGACTTTC
CDR3aa: CASSPARGVRANVLTF
d_gene: .
j_gene: TRBJ2-6
v_gene: TRBV5-8
abundance: .

CDR3nt: TGCGCCAGCAGCCAAGATGGCGTCACTGAAGCTTTCTTT
CDR3aa: CASSQDGVTEAFF
d_gene: .
j_gene: TRBJ1-1
v_gene: TRBV4-1
abundance: .

CDR3nt: TGTGCCAGCAGCTTAAGAGGGGGCCCCGGGGAGCTGTTTTTT
CDR3aa: CASSLRGGPGELFF
d_gene: TRBD1
j_gene: TRBJ2-2
v_gene: TRBV7-3
abundance: once

CDR3nt: TGCAGCACCAGGGGAAATAACTTCCAAGAGACCCAGTACTTC
CDR3aa: CSTRGNNFQETQYF
d_gene: .
j_gene: TRBJ2-5
v_gene: TRBV29-1
abundance: .

CDR3nt: TGTGCCAGCAGCCTAGGCGGGGTCCAGGAGACCCAGTACTTC
CDR3aa: CASSLGGVQETQYF
d_gene: .
j_gene: TRBJ2-5
v_gene: TRBV7-6
abundance: once

CDR3nt: TGTGCCAGCAGTGACGTGTCAGGGGGAAGTGACGAGCAGTACTTC
CDR3aa: CASSDVSGGSDEQYF
d_gene: TRBD1
j_gene: TRBJ2-7
v_gene: TRBV6-4
abundance: .

CDR3nt: TGTGCCAGCAGCTCCGGGAACACTGAAGCTTTCTTT
CDR3aa: CASSSGNTEAFF
d_gene: .
j_gene: TRBJ1-1
v_gene: TRBV5-6
abundance: few

CDR3nt: TGCAGCCCCGATTGTGACAGGGGGCACTACGAGCAGTACTTC
CDR3aa: CSPDCDRGHYEQYF
d_gene: TRBD1
j_gene: TRBJ2-7
v_gene: TRBV29-1
abundance: .